The rows below give T cell receptor beta chains drawn from one sample of a study of beta chain features in type 1 diabetes. Sequencing was performed with immunoSEQ multiplex PCR; in TCRdb, only in-frame clones are kept and a portion is missing. The sample carries hundreds of thousands of clones, around 68% recorded once. The sample was naive CD4+ T cells from blood. The receptors come from a man aged 25-45 years in good health. The conserved cysteine and the conserved F or W are not part of the CDR3 here. The D gene is left open where the match is weak.

TRBJ1-2 . TRBV14 ASSQDRTASYGYT
TRBJ2-2 . TRBV9 ASSKPGLNTGELF
TRBJ2-6 . TRBV6-1 ASIFGTGANVLT
TRBJ1-6 . TRBV10-3 AISDRITDSPLH
TRBJ2-7 . TRBV29-1 SVRGGKAYEQY
TRBJ2-3 . TRBV18 ASSPPATDTQY
TRBJ2-3 . TRBV7-9 ASSLAGGDTDTQY
TRBJ2-1 . TRBV20-1 SASSYNEQF
TRBJ2-7 . TRBV30 ACNLVLYDEQY
TRBJ2-7 . TRBV13 ASSSRSGSYEQY
TRBJ2-7 TRBD2 TRBV15 ATSARSGGASYYEQY
TRBJ2-3 TRBD2 TRBV29-1 SVEWGLAGDADTQY
TRBJ2-1 TRBD1 TRBV7-2 ASSPDRGRGNEQF
TRBJ1-5 . TRBV30 AWGPGFSNQPQH
TRBJ2-7 . TRBV29-1 SVVRSPYEQY
TRBJ2-1 . TRBV30 AWVGGYNEQF
TRBJ1-2 . TRBV5-1 ASSFAETLGYT
TRBJ2-3 . TRBV7-2 ASSLALERPDTQY
TRBJ2-1 . TRBV30 AWRGNNEQF
TRBJ2-3 TRBD2 TRBV30 AWSTGGPTDTQY
TRBJ2-5 . TRBV9 ASSVAIIETQY
TRBJ1-4 . TRBV18 ASSPDSGKLF
TRBJ2-3 . TRBV5-1 ASSLAGVTDTQY
TRBJ2-1 TRBD1 TRBV28 ASSSRQGVFEHEQF
TRBJ1-1 . TRBV29-1 SVGRNTEAF
TRBJ2-7 . TRBV7-6 ASSYRGYEQY
TRBJ2-2 . TRBV29-1 SVEGTANTGELF
TRBJ2-5 . TRBV7-9 ASSPGHRSETQY
TRBJ2-3 TRBD2 TRBV29-1 SVEYPSGSLDTQY
TRBJ2-7 . TRBV5-4 ASSSDYEQY
TRBJ2-7 TRBD1 TRBV20-1 SARQGQQY
TRBJ2-7 TRBD1 TRBV11-2 ASSPGQSSYEQY
TRBJ1-2 TRBD1 TRBV10-3 AISEYGQGLAVSYT
TRBJ2-7 . TRBV29-1 SVEDPGEQY
TRBJ2-5 . TRBV20-1 SATTGDSQY
TRBJ2-1 TRBD1 TRBV11-2 ASSLGQGVWNEQF
TRBJ1-1 TRBD1 TRBV5-4 ASSFGTGGMNTEAF
TRBJ1-4 . TRBV30 AWSVLNREKLF
TRBJ2-3 . TRBV20-1 SAKGSDTQY
TRBJ2-1 TRBD2 TRBV7-2 ASSTGTRTYNEQF
TRBJ2-3 . TRBV6-1 ASSVTDTQY
TRBJ2-5 . TRBV29-1 SARQRLQETQY